This TCR beta chain came from a study of cytomegalovirus exposure and HLA in healthy donors. Study findings and constraints: Some V segments, TRBV6-2 and TRBV6-3 among them, were indistinguishable and were therefore excluded. Being productive about 87% or about 30% of the time was typical of most TCR beta V segments in an earlier analysis.

With regard to this clone: What it recognizes is unknown.

The PCR used 60 Vbeta and 13 Jbeta primers. TCRdb's copy holds only in-frame clones and misses some; the assay was immunoSEQ multiplex PCR. Among about 200,000 clones listed, 70% to 90% were seen once. CDR3 length: 15 amino acids. Germline V gene data show CDR1 as MNHEY and CDR2 as SVGAGI. The germline V and J ends were trimmed by 5 bases and 3 bases, with 16 bases remaining between them. This TCR derives from a man aged 25-45 years in good health and CMV-seronegative. Input material: PBMCs. This chain connects TRBV6-5 to TRBJ1-1; tentatively, D is TRBD1 (6 bases). CDR3 loop: CASSPQTGMDTEAFF. The CDR3 DNA follows: TGTGCCAGCAGTCCACAGACAGGAATGGACACTGAAGCTTTCTTT.